This T cell receptor (beta chain) was documented in a study of Ad26.COV2.S vaccination and SARS-CoV-2 variants. Study-wide context: Doses of Ad26.COV2.S were injected into muscle once or twice, 56 days apart. Study-wide results and caveats: Considerable breadth of spike-specific CD8+ and CD4+ T cell responses has reportedly been documented following vaccination. Measurements of TCR breadth and depth may have given underestimates of the total T cell responses.

In the case of this clone: Antigen unknown.

The repertoire was sequenced with immunoSEQ multiplex PCR; TCRdb's copy has only in-frame clones and lacks some. The sample holds about 450,000 clones, 89% seen once. The CDR3 runs 16 residues. V dropped 1 base and J dropped 4 bases, with 14 bases sitting between them. The V gene's germline CDR1 is LGHDT and CDR2 YNNKEL (reference sequence). Treatment given: about 20 received Ad26.COV2.S at low or high dose, single or two shots; about 5 received placebo; per-sample allocation not given. Vaccine and placebo recipients were sampled on day 63 after the first injection. The TCR was taken from a person between 18 and 59 years old who received the Ad26.COV2.S COVID-19 vaccine or a placebo. The sample consisted of peripheral blood, taken in a trial of Ad26.COV2.S vaccine versus placebo. The chain links TRBV3-1 (or the pseudogene TRBV3-2) to TRBJ2-1, with D perhaps matching TRBD1 (6 bases). CDR3 nucleotide sequence: TGTGCCAGCAGCCAAGGGATACAGGGAGTATACAATGAGCAGTTCTTC. This encodes CASSQGIQGVYNEQFF.